This is a list of T cell receptor beta chains from one sample in a study of blood T cells in healthy people across ages. TCRdb reprocessed the 5' RACE reads with MiXCR, giving one entry per CDR3 protein. This table has 650,000 to 800,000 distinct CDR3 sequences, approximately 48% appearing once. Material for sequencing was blood. These receptors all come from a man aged 60-69 years in good health. The CDR3 runs from the conserved cysteine through the conserved F or W. D genes are given only for firm matches. The size entry is marked missing in some rows and otherwise reads once, few, many or a size class.

j_call clone_size cdr3_length v_call d_call cdr3_aa cdr3_nt
TRBJ2-7 NA 15 TRBV12-3/TRBV12-4 NA CASSLALGQTYEQYF TGTGCCAGCAGTTTAGCGCTCGGACAGACCTACGAGCAGTACTTC
TRBJ2-4 NA 18 TRBV4-3 NA CASSQGAVWGNVKNIQYF TGCGCCAGCAGCCAAGGTGCTGTTTGGGGAAACGTCAAAAACATTCAGTACTTC
TRBJ2-5 few 16 TRBV4-3 TRBD2 CASSQSLGREKKEQYF TGCGCCAGCAGCCAATCCCTAGGGCGGGAGAAGAAGGAGCAGTACTTC
TRBJ2-5 NA 16 TRBV24-1 TRBD1 CATSDKPGQALETQYF TGTGCCACCAGTGATAAACCGGGACAGGCCTTAGAGACCCAGTACTTC
TRBJ2-1 NA 14 TRBV5-1 NA CASSSGQFDNEQFF TGCGCCAGCAGCTCAGGACAGTTCGACAATGAGCAGTTCTTC
TRBJ1-5 NA 13 TRBV6-2/TRBV6-3 NA CASSGQGKQPQHF TGTGCCAGCAGCGGACAAGGAAAGCAGCCCCAGCATTTT
TRBJ2-2 many 15 TRBV6-6 TRBD2 CASSFPGGSTGELFF TGTGCCAGCAGTTTTCCGGGGGGTAGTACCGGGGAGCTGTTTTTT
TRBJ2-7 NA 13 TRBV7-9 TRBD1 CACSRDRGHEQYF TGTGCCTGCAGCCGGGACAGGGGCCACGAGCAGTACTTC
TRBJ2-7 once 15 TRBV6-5 TRBD2 CASSILAGAKNEQYF TGTGCCAGCAGCATACTAGCGGGAGCGAAGAACGAGCAGTACTTC
TRBJ2-1 few 12 TRBV29-1 NA CSVDGRANEQFF TGCAGCGTTGACGGCAGGGCAAATGAGCAGTTCTTC
TRBJ2-1 few 15 TRBV7-2 TRBD2 CASSYSGVLYNEQFF TGTGCCAGCAGCTACAGCGGGGTTTTGTACAATGAGCAGTTCTTC
TRBJ2-7 NA 15 TRBV5-1 NA CASSFGAADSYEQYF TGCGCCAGCAGCTTTGGGGCAGCGGACTCCTACGAGCAGTACTTC
TRBJ2-1 few 13 TRBV11-3 NA CASSLDGGSEQFF TGTGCCAGCAGCTTAGATGGAGGGAGTGAGCAGTTCTTC
TRBJ2-5 once 14 TRBV7-2 TRBD2 CVSSWTSGQETQYF TGTGTCAGCAGCTGGACTAGCGGGCAAGAGACCCAGTACTTC
TRBJ1-5 NA 13 TRBV20-1 TRBD1 CSATTGGSQPQHF TGCAGTGCTACTACAGGGGGCAGTCAGCCCCAGCATTTT
TRBJ2-5 NA 14 TRBV14 NA CASSQVGSPETQYF TGTGCCAGCAGCCAAGTTGGCAGCCCGGAGACCCAGTACTTC